A selection of T cell receptor beta chains follows, all from one sample in a study of T-cell reconstitution after alpha-beta-depleted transplantation in children. From the PCR reads, TCRdb called clonotypes with MiXCR, one entry per CDR3 protein. The sample includes around 580,000 distinct CDR3 sequences, 20% to 30% of them seen just once. Material: PBMCs, obtained before TCRalphabeta/CD19-depleted stem cell transplant. The receptors were sampled from a boy under two years old with Wiskott-Aldrich syndrome, due to receive a stem cell transplant. CDR3s include the opening cysteine and the closing phenylalanine or tryptophan. A D gene is named only where the DNA matches it firmly. The size of a clone is reported for some rows only, either as once, few or many, or as a class for expanded clones.

NA NA TRBJ2-1 TRBV11-1 CASSLALGGDEQFF TGTGCCAGCAGCTTAGCGTTGGGGGGCGATGAGCAGTTCTTC
NA NA TRBJ1-6 TRBV7-9 CASSDGTSGNSPLHF TGTGCCAGCAGCGACGGGACATCGGGGAATTCACCCCTCCACTTT
NA NA TRBJ2-1 TRBV5-1 CASREDSYNEQFF TGCGCCAGCAGGGAGGACTCCTACAATGAGCAGTTCTTC
TRBD1 NA TRBJ2-2 TRBV6-5 CASSYRRGRISDTGELFF TGTGCCAGCAGTTATAGAAGGGGGCGAATATCTGACACCGGGGAGCTGTTTTTT
TRBD1 NA TRBJ2-3 TRBV24-1 CATSDRDGTDTQYF TGTGCCACCAGCGACAGGGACGGCACAGATACGCAGTATTTT
TRBD1 NA TRBJ2-5 TRBV5-1 CASSVGTAVQETQYF TGCGCCAGCAGTGTGGGGACAGCCGTACAAGAGACCCAGTACTTC
NA few TRBJ2-7 TRBV5-1 CASSLGTSRDYEQYF TGCGCCAGCAGCTTGGGTACATCCAGGGACTACGAGCAGTACTTC
TRBD1 NA TRBJ1-5 TRBV15 CATSIGDRFNQPQHF TGTGCCACCAGCATTGGGGACAGGTTCAATCAGCCCCAGCATTTT
TRBD2 NA TRBJ2-1 TRBV5-1 CASSSGGIEQFF TGCGCCAGCAGCTCGGGAGGTATTGAGCAGTTCTTC
TRBD1 few TRBJ1-4 TRBV5-5 CASSGQGTNEKLFF TGTGCCAGCAGCGGACAGGGGACTAATGAAAAACTGTTTTTT
NA NA TRBJ2-7 TRBV29-1 CAVRSSYEQYF TGCGCGGTCAGAAGCTCCTACGAGCAGTACTTC
TRBD2 NA TRBJ2-1 TRBV27 CASSGFSGKGNEQFF TGTGCCAGCAGTGGATTTAGCGGGAAGGGCAATGAGCAGTTCTTC
TRBD1 NA TRBJ2-1 TRBV10-3 CAISESTGTGANNEQFF TGTGCCATCAGTGAGTCGACCGGGACAGGGGCGAACAATGAGCAGTTCTTC
NA NA TRBJ2-2 TRBV6-5 CASSYASRSGSGTGELFF TGTGCCAGCAGTTACGCATCCAGGTCAGGGTCCGGGACCGGGGAGCTGTTTTTT
TRBD1 few TRBJ2-7 TRBV29-1 CSVEQGVTYEQYF TGCAGCGTTGAACAGGGGGTGACCTACGAGCAGTACTTC
NA NA TRBJ2-1 TRBV27 CASCNRYNEQFF TGTGCCAGCTGCAACAGGTACAATGAGCAGTTCTTC
TRBD2 NA TRBJ2-1 TRBV6-1 CASNRLAGGDNEQFF TGTGCCAGCAATAGACTAGCGGGAGGGGACAATGAGCAGTTCTTC
TRBD2 NA TRBJ2-1 TRBV6-1 CASSRTSPRIRFNEQFF TGTGCCAGCAGCCGGACTAGCCCACGGATCAGGTTCAATGAGCAGTTCTTC
TRBD2 NA TRBJ2-7 TRBV20-1 CSARDPRRTSGSTYEQYF TGCAGTGCTAGAGATCCCAGGAGGACTAGCGGGAGTACCTACGAGCAGTACTTC
TRBD1 NA TRBJ2-1 TRBV29-1 CSVEPGGSYNEQFF TGCAGCGTGGAACCAGGGGGATCCTACAATGAGCAGTTCTTC
TRBD2 NA TRBJ2-7 TRBV20-1 CSARGGGNQAYEQYF TGCAGTGCTAGAGGGGGGGGGAACCAAGCCTACGAGCAGTACTTC
TRBD2 NA TRBJ2-1 TRBV9 CASSVGGSGSYNEQFF TGTGCCAGCAGCGTAGGTGGTAGCGGGAGTTACAATGAGCAGTTCTTC
NA NA TRBJ1-1 TRBV5-1 CASRTAVGNTEAFF TGCGCCAGCAGAACGGCTGTGGGGAACACTGAAGCTTTCTTT
NA NA TRBJ2-1 TRBV5-5 CASSFPGRDEQFF TGTGCCAGCAGCTTTCCAGGAAGGGATGAGCAGTTCTTC